These T cell receptor beta chains were read from a single sample in a study of regulatory T cells in long-lasting Graves disease. TCRdb passed the multiplex PCR reads through MiXCR, listing each CDR3 protein once. This sample has a few hundred thousand distinct CDR3 sequences, with approximately 25% found just once. The sequenced sample was peripheral blood mononuclear cells (PBMCs), obtained when the disease was refractory, from a patient treated with antithyroid drugs. The receptors were gathered from a woman aged 40 to 50 with Graves disease. The CDR3 runs from the conserved cysteine through the conserved F or W. Fields, in order: D gene, J gene, clone size, V gene, CDR3 protein, CDR3 DNA. The D gene is left open where the match is weak. Not every row has a clone size; where given, it reads once, few, many or a size class.

TRBD1 | TRBJ2-4 | - | TRBV20-1 | CSASYRQGKNIQYF | TGCAGTGCCAGCTATCGACAGGGGAAAAACATTCAGTACTTC
- | TRBJ1-1 | many | TRBV20-1 | CSARPGTFGTEAFF | TGCAGTGCTAGGCCGGGGACGTTCGGAACTGAAGCTTTCTTT
- | TRBJ1-4 | - | TRBV27 | CASSLGGALNEKLFF | TGTGCCAGCAGCTTAGGGGGAGCCCTTAATGAAAAACTGTTTTTT
- | TRBJ2-7 | - | TRBV27 | CASGGGTTYEQYF | TGTGCCAGCGGAGGAGGGACCACCTACGAGCAGTACTTC
TRBD2 | TRBJ2-2 | - | TRBV20-1 | CSARDLTGLAGSEELFF | TGCAGTGCTAGAGATCTTACGGGACTAGCGGGATCCGAGGAGCTGTTTTTT
- | TRBJ2-7 | many | TRBV28 | CASTGQLPEQYF | TGTGCCAGCACCGGACAGCTTCCGGAGCAGTACTTC
- | TRBJ1-5 | few | TRBV6-1 | CASSTGPRNQPQHF | TGTGCCAGCAGCACTGGACCTCGCAATCAGCCCCAGCATTTT
TRBD1 | TRBJ2-7 | - | TRBV20-1 | CSAFPPGQGTEQYF | TGCAGTGCTTTTCCACCAGGACAGGGAACCGAGCAGTACTTC
TRBD1 | TRBJ1-5 | - | TRBV9 | CASSAGQGRSQPQHF | TGTGCCAGCAGCGCAGGACAGGGGAGAAGTCAGCCCCAGCATTTT
- | TRBJ2-7 | few | TRBV5-1 | CASSLFGAETYEQYF | TGCGCCAGCAGCTTATTCGGAGCGGAGACCTACGAGCAGTACTTC
TRBD2 | TRBJ2-5 | - | TRBV11-2 | CASSSAGGYETQYF | TGTGCCAGCAGCTCGGCGGGAGGTTACGAGACCCAGTACTTC
- | TRBJ2-7 | many | TRBV11-2 | CATRHNSARDEQYF | TGTGCCACGAGACACAACTCCGCCCGAGACGAGCAGTACTTC
TRBD2 | TRBJ2-7 | few | TRBV15 | CATSREPAGEAYEQYF | TGTGCCACCAGCAGAGAGCCAGCGGGAGAAGCCTACGAGCAGTACTTC
- | TRBJ2-1 | - | TRBV7-6 | CASSNGWGNRNNEQFF | TGTGCCAGCAGCAACGGTTGGGGTAATCGGAACAATGAGCAGTTCTTC
- | TRBJ1-2 | few | TRBV19 | CAQSPGTARQGLFNYGYTF | TGTGCTCAAAGTCCGGGAACAGCCAGACAAGGGCTTTTTAACTATGGCTACACCTTC
- | TRBJ1-1 | - | TRBV11-2 | CASSTRKWGSRSAGEASF | TGTGCCAGTAGCACTCGTAAATGGGGCAGTCGCTCTGCTGGTGAAGCTTCCTTT
- | TRBJ1-4 | - | TRBV27 | CASSLAPQGTEKLFF | TGTGCCAGCAGTTTAGCCCCCCAGGGGACCGAAAAACTGTTTTTT
- | TRBJ1-3 | few | TRBV6-5 | CASSYSLRSSGNTIYF | TGTGCCAGCAGTTACTCGTTAAGAAGCTCTGGAAACACCATATATTTT
- | TRBJ2-3 | few | TRBV28 | CASQARGAVSTDTQYF | TGTGCCAGCCAAGCCCGGGGAGCGGTTAGCACAGATACGCAGTATTTT
- | TRBJ2-4 | - | TRBV27 | CASWGDSDIQYF | TGTGCCAGCTGGGGGGATTCGGACATTCAGTACTTC
TRBD2 | TRBJ2-5 | many | TRBV7-2 | CASSLTGTRVRETQYF | TGTGCCAGCAGCCTCACGGGGACTAGGGTTCGCGAGACCCAGTACTTC
- | TRBJ2-1 | - | TRBV15 | CATSRGGPGRYNEQFF | TGTGCCACCAGCAGAGGGGGCCCGGGGAGGTACAATGAGCAGTTCTTC
- | TRBJ1-3 | few | TRBV10-2 | CASSATGSGNTIYF | TGCGCCAGCAGTGCGACAGGATCTGGAAACACCATATATTTT
- | TRBJ1-5 | many | TRBV12-3/TRBV12-4 | CASSPGVGNQPQHF | TGTGCCAGCAGCCCCGGAGTTGGCAATCAGCCCCAGCATTTT
- | TRBJ2-5 | - | TRBV5-4 | CASSLWDIQETQYF | TGTGCCAGCAGCTTATGGGACATACAAGAGACCCAGTACTTC
TRBD2 | TRBJ2-3 | few | TRBV2 | CASSRRDYTDTQYF | TGTGCCAGCAGTCGCCGGGACTACACAGATACGCAGTATTTT
- | TRBJ2-5 | once | TRBV7-3 | CASSETLEDVKTQYF | TGTGCCAGCAGCGAGACTTTAGAGGACGTGAAGACCCAGTACTTC
- | TRBJ2-7 | many | TRBV20-1 | CSASKGKGPEQYF | TGCAGTGCTTCAAAAGGCAAGGGGCCCGAGCAGTACTTC
- | TRBJ1-6 | few | TRBV6-1 | CASRTPLGMGNSPLHF | TGTGCCAGCAGAACCCCCCTGGGTATGGGGAATTCACCCCTCCACTTT
- | TRBJ2-4 | many | TRBV6-9 | CASSYVGNIQYF | TGTGCCAGCAGTTACGTCGGTAACATTCAGTACTTC
- | TRBJ1-1 | many | TRBV6-1 | CASSRGALNTEAFF | TGTGCCAGCAGTCGCGGGGCCCTAAACACTGAAGCTTTCTTT
- | TRBJ2-7 | many | TRBV6-1 | CASSRGPYEQYF | TGTGCCAGCAGCAGGGGCCCCTACGAGCAGTACTTC
TRBD2 | TRBJ2-7 | many | TRBV12-3/TRBV12-4 | CASSSVWTGTINYEQYF | TGTGCCAGCAGTTCCGTTTGGACCGGGACTATAAACTACGAGCAGTACTTC
- | TRBJ2-2 | many | TRBV28 | CASSTLRLLSERVTGELFF | TGTGCCAGCAGTACACTTCGTCTACTAAGTGAAAGGGTCACCGGGGAGCTGTTTTTT
- | TRBJ2-6 | few | TRBV7-9 | CASSFIVLATSGANVLTF | TGTGCCAGCAGCTTCATCGTCCTAGCAACCTCTGGGGCCAACGTCCTGACTTTC
TRBD1 | TRBJ2-1 | - | TRBV4-1 | CASSSSGGEQFF | TGCGCCAGCAGCTCGTCAGGGGGCGAGCAGTTCTTC
TRBD1 | TRBJ1-4 | few | TRBV7-9 | CASSSGQGATNEKLFF | TGTGCCAGCAGCTCGGGACAGGGGGCGACTAATGAAAAACTGTTTTTT
- | TRBJ1-2 | - | TRBV9 | CASSVVLPEANYGYTF | TGTGCCAGCAGCGTAGTCTTACCCGAAGCTAACTATGGCTACACCTTC
TRBD1 | TRBJ1-5 | - | TRBV20-1 | CSASGNGPGQQSNQPQHF | TGCAGTGCTAGTGGGAATGGGCCGGGACAGCAAAGCAATCAGCCCCAGCATTTT
- | TRBJ1-2 | few | TRBV20-1 | CSANPGYSGYTF | TGCAGTGCCAATCCAGGGTACTCTGGCTACACCTTC
- | TRBJ1-2 | - | TRBV15 | CATSSGGDGDGYTF | TGTGCCACCAGCAGTGGGGGGGATGGAGATGGCTACACCTTC
- | TRBJ2-5 | few | TRBV10-3 | CAIGRQDSQETQYF | TGTGCCATCGGTAGACAGGATTCCCAAGAGACCCAGTACTTC
TRBD2 | TRBJ2-7 | many | TRBV28 | CASSSGLAASYEQYF | TGTGCCAGCAGCTCAGGACTAGCGGCTTCCTACGAGCAGTACTTC
TRBD1 | TRBJ1-2 | once | TRBV7-9 | CASSWAGGLPGYTF | TGTGCCAGCAGCTGGGCAGGGGGCTTGCCTGGCTACACCTTC
TRBD2 | TRBJ2-7 | few | TRBV13 | CASSSSWGSGRVYEQYF | TGTGCCAGCAGCTCCTCTTGGGGTAGCGGGAGAGTGTACGAGCAGTACTTC
- | TRBJ2-4 | - | TRBV5-1 | CASSLSGPLAKNIQYF | TGCGCCAGCAGCTTGAGCGGGCCTCTAGCCAAAAACATTCAGTACTTC
- | TRBJ1-1 | few | TRBV10-3 | CAISENGWTEAFF | TGTGCCATCAGTGAAAATGGTTGGACTGAAGCTTTCTTT
TRBD2 | TRBJ2-7 | once | TRBV7-2 | CASSRSGRAVEQYF | TGTGCCAGCAGCCGTAGCGGGAGGGCCGTCGAGCAGTACTTC
TRBD1 | TRBJ1-1 | - | TRBV3-1 | CASSQNTGGTEAFF | TGTGCCAGCAGCCAAAACACAGGGGGAACTGAAGCTTTCTTT
- | TRBJ2-3 | - | TRBV19 | CASSIGGDGLDNTQYF | TGTGCCAGTAGTATAGGAGGTGATGGACTCGATAATACGCAGTATTTT
TRBD2 | TRBJ2-7 | many | TRBV7-8 | CASSLRLAGAHYEQYF | TGTGCCAGCAGCTTAAGACTAGCGGGAGCCCACTACGAGCAGTACTTC
- | TRBJ2-2 | many | TRBV28 | CASSLQAGRGELFF | TGTGCCAGCAGTTTACAGGCGGGAAGGGGGGAGCTGTTTTTT
- | TRBJ1-4 | many | TRBV20-1 | CSARADGFEKLFF | TGCAGTGCTAGAGCCGACGGATTTGAAAAACTGTTTTTT